These 21 T cell receptor beta chains originate from one sample sequenced in a study of cytomegalovirus exposure and HLA in healthy donors. PCR primers comprised 60 Vbeta and 13 Jbeta primers. Sequencing was performed with immunoSEQ multiplex PCR; in TCRdb, only in-frame clones are kept and a portion is missing. The data show approximately 130,000 clones, 60% to 85% seen once. Sequenced sample: PBMCs. Source of these receptors: a woman aged 40-49 years in good health and CMV-seronegative.

The chain carries TRBV9 and TRBJ1-2; 8 bases are shared with TRBD1. The CDR3 extends over 14 amino acids. The V gene end was trimmed by 2 bases and the J gene end by 3 bases; junction bases not matched to a gene: 3. CDR1 is SGDLS, CDR2 YYNGEE, per germline. DNA for the CDR3: TGTGCCAGCAGCGTGACAGGGGTTCACTATGGCTACACCTTC. Its protein is CASSVTGVHYGYTF. Full variable domain (missing parts from reference TRBV9 and TRBJ1-2): DSGVTQTPKHLITATGQRVTLRCSPRSGDLSVYWYQQSLDQGLQFLIQYYNGEERAKGNILERFSAQQFPDLHSELNLSSLELGDSALYFCASSVTGVHYGYTFGSGTRLTVV.

This chain uses TRBV5-6 with TRBJ2-7, with a tentative D call TRBD2 (6 bases). Per the germline V gene, CDR1 is SGHDT and CDR2 is YYEEEE. The V end lost 2 bases, the J end lost 3 bases, and 9 bases lay between the germline ends. This CDR3 region has 13 residues. For the CDR3, the DNA is TGTGCCAGCAGCTTTAGGGACTTCTACGAGCAGTACTTC. Its protein product is CASSFRDFYEQYF.

V and J are TRBV18 and TRBJ2-2; 7 bases match TRBD1. This CDR3 spans 17 amino acids. Germline V gives CDR1 KGHSH, CDR2 LQKENI. V was pared by 3 bases and J by 0 bases, with 7 bases of the junction left unmatched. CDR3 in amino acids: CASSPTTGQPNTGELFF. The CDR3 DNA reads TGTGCCAGCTCACCGACGACGGGACAGCCGAACACCGGGGAGCTGTTTTTT.

This clone was picked up a small number of times. The DNA for the CDR3 is TGTGCCAGCAGCTTAGCGCTAGGTGGCAGCTCAAAGATCGCGAACACCGGGGAGCTGTTTTTT. As protein: CASSLALGGSSKIANTGELFF. The chain is built from TRBV7-8 and TRBJ2-2; D gene unclear. Trimming removed 0 bases from V and 0 bases from J, with 23 bases in between. CDR1 and CDR2 from the germline V gene are SGHVS and FQNEAQ. The CDR3 has 21 residues.

The J gene is TRBJ1-4, the V gene TRBV28; 9 bases align to TRBD1. This CDR3 has 14 amino acids. The junction had 8 bases not matched to a gene; V was cut back by 5 bases and J by 10 bases. Germline-derived CDR1 and CDR2 are MDHEN and SYDVKM. The CDR3 loop is CASSPGTGRAKLFF. The CDR3 nucleotides read TGTGCCAGCAGTCCCGGGACAGGGCGTGCAAAACTGTTTTTT.

This clone was counted only a few times. The chain couples TRBV27 to TRBJ1-5; D possibly corresponds to TRBD1 (6 bases). Trimming shortened V by 6 bases and J by 4 bases, and 22 bases separated the two germline ends. Germline CDR1 MNHEY, CDR2 SMNVEV (reference sequence). The CDR3 sequence is 17 residues long. The CDR3 reads CASSSIHVPGQNQPQHF. CDR3 nucleotide sequence: TGTGCCAGCAGCTCCATACACGTACCGGGACAAAATCAGCCCCAGCATTTT.

For the CDR3, the DNA is TGTGCCAGCACTCCAGGGGCAGGGCGGAATCAGCCCCAGCATTTT. It specifies CASTPGAGRNQPQHF. The chain recombines TRBV6-1 with TRBJ1-5; maybe TRBD1 (6 bases). There are 15 residues in the CDR3. Germline V lookup: CDR1 MNHNS, CDR2 SASEGT. The V gene lost 7 bases and the J gene lost 4 bases, with 17 bases spanning the gap.

This clone was seen a handful of times. The rearrangement uses TRBV6-1 and TRBJ2-3; D might be TRBD2 (5 bases). The germline CDR1 and CDR2 sequences are MNHNS and SASEGT. Trimming removed 5 bases from V and 0 bases from J, with 12 bases in between. This CDR3 spans 15 amino acids. Here the CDR3 reads CASSPPGISTDTQYF. The CDR3 nucleotides are TGTGCCAGCAGTCCCCCGGGGATTAGCACAGATACGCAGTATTTT.

The CDR3 bases are TGTGCCAGCAGTGTAACGCGGGGGGGCCCCGGCGGGGAGCTGTTTTTT. Translation: CASSVTRGGPGGELFF. The rearrangement joins TRBV2 to TRBJ2-2; 9 nucleotides agree with TRBD2. There are 16 residues in the CDR3. The V and J ends lost 4 bases and 7 bases, in that order; junction bases with no gene match: 10. Germline CDR1 and CDR2: SNHLY and FYNNEI.

This rearrangement joins TRBV4-3 to TRBJ1-2; 11 bases line up with TRBD1. This CDR3 is built from 16 residues. CDR1 and CDR2 (germline): LGHNA, YSLEER. Unmatched junction bases numbered 9, after V lost 1 base and J lost 8 bases. CDR3 region: CASSQARTGGFGGYTF. The CDR3, as DNA: TGCGCCAGCAGCCAAGCAAGGACAGGGGGCTTCGGAGGCTACACCTTC.

This chain connects TRBV10-1 to TRBJ2-1; 9 bases align to TRBD1. This CDR3 spans 13 amino acids. Germline assignment: CDR1 WNHNN and CDR2 SYGVQD (reference sequence). Trimming cost V 7 bases and J 8 bases; bases outside gene matches: 6. CDR3 DNA sequence: TGCGCCAGCACCAGGACAGGGGTTGATGAGCAGTTCTTC. It translates to CASTRTGVDEQFF.

This clone was found once. The chain recombines TRBV2 with TRBJ1-2; D uncertain. Germline CDR1 and CDR2: SNHLY and FYNNEI. The CDR3 extends over 12 amino acids. The V end was cut by 4 bases, the J end by 2 bases, with 5 bases between. CDR3 bases: TGTGCCAGCAGTGTGGAGAACTATGGCTACACCTTC. Protein sequence: CASSVENYGYTF.

V usage is TRBV19 and J usage is TRBJ2-1; D gene unclear. The germline gives CDR1 LNHDA, CDR2 SQIVND (reference sequence). This CDR3 spans 11 amino acids. V lost 3 bases and J lost 7, with 4 bases in between. The CDR3 is CASSIFNEQFF. The CDR3 bases are TGTGCCAGTAGTATCTTTAATGAGCAGTTCTTC.

The chain has TRBV18 and TRBJ1-1; D is ambiguous. In germline, CDR1 is KGHSH, CDR2 LQKENI. The CDR3 covers 12 residues. Between the trimmed V and J ends, which lost 4 bases and 4 bases, there was a span of 7 bases. The CDR3 region has the DNA TGTGCCAGCTCACAGGGAGCCACTGAAGCTTTCTTT. Amino acids: CASSQGATEAFF.

This rearrangement joins TRBV7-9 to TRBJ1-5, with D maybe TRBD1 (5 bases). This CDR3 is 13 amino acids long. Germline-derived CDR1 and CDR2 are SEHNR and FQNEAQ (reference sequence). The ends were cut back, 0 bases at V and 5 bases at J, with 5 bases in the middle. The CDR3 is CASSLAGDQPQHF. The CDR3, as DNA: TGTGCCAGCAGCTTAGCAGGGGATCAGCCCCAGCATTTT.

The chain employs TRBV7-3 and TRBJ2-1; tentatively, D is TRBD2 (5 bases). The CDR3 is 11 amino acids. Germline CDR1 and CDR2: SGHTA and FQGTGA. Trimming shortened V by 8 bases and J by 8 bases, and 10 bases separated the two germline ends. The CDR3 spells CASGEWDEQFF. CDR3 nucleotides: TGTGCCAGCGGGGAGTGGGATGAGCAGTTCTTC.

The chain is built from TRBV2 and TRBJ1-2; possible D gene TRBD1, 6 bases. The germline V gene has CDR1 SNHLY and CDR2 FYNNEI. The CDR3 loop spans 13 amino acids. The V end was cut by 3 bases, the J end by 8 bases, with 13 bases between. The CDR3 bases are TGTGCCAGCAGTGAGGTTGGGACAAGCGGCTACACCTTC. Translating gives CASSEVGTSGYTF.

This sequence joins TRBV7-3 and TRBJ2-2; D is possibly TRBD1 (7 bases). V lost 5 bases to trimming and J lost 1 base, with 14 bases between them. The CDR3 is 16 amino acids. Germline V CDR1 and CDR2: SGHTA, FQGTGA. CDR3 in amino acids: CASSQGGTVNTGELFF. Written as DNA, the CDR3 is TGTGCCAGCAGCCAAGGAGGGACAGTGAACACCGGGGAGCTGTTTTTT.

The rearrangement uses TRBV6-1 and TRBJ2-3; weak D call: TRBD2 (6 bases). The V and J ends lost 3 bases and 2 bases respectively, with 18 bases between them. This CDR3 comprises 17 residues. The germline V gene encodes CDR1 MNHNS and CDR2 SASEGT. The CDR3 reads CASSDGRSRGSTDTQYF. In DNA, the CDR3 is TGTGCCAGCAGTGACGGTAGAAGTCGGGGGTCCACAGATACGCAGTATTTT.

This chain connects TRBV10-1 to TRBJ2-7, with D perhaps matching TRBD1 (6 bases). The CDR3 is 14 amino acids. V gave up 0 bases and J gave up 2 bases, with 8 bases separating them. CDR1 WNHNN and CDR2 SYGVQD come from the germline V gene (reference sequence). This chain's CDR3 is CASSESGGTYEQYF. CDR3 bases: TGCGCCAGCAGTGAGTCAGGGGGAACCTACGAGCAGTACTTC.

The J gene is TRBJ2-7, the V gene TRBV4-3, with TRBD1 identical over 7 bases. Germline V gene lookup returns CDR1 LGHNA and CDR2 YSLEER. Germline trimming cut 0 bases from V and 2 bases from J; bases unmatched to any gene: 16. The CDR3 spans 19 residues. CDR3 sequence reads: CASSQDRSWTGYETYEQYF. The DNA of the CDR3 is TGCGCCAGCAGCCAAGATAGGTCCTGGACAGGATATGAAACCTACGAGCAGTACTTC.